The clone carrying this TCR beta chain has only a few counts. Its antigen is not known. The Oncomine TCR Beta short-read assay generated sequence data from the DNA of cultured CD4+ T cells. TCRdb re-called the PCR reads through MiXCR, storing one row per CDR3 protein. The sample gives under 20,000 distinct CDR3 sequences, approximately 40% of which show up once; 7% to 9.5% is in the top ten. CDR1 and CDR2 (germline): MNHEY, SVGEGT. This CDR3 has 14 amino acids. Trimming cost V 1 base and J 11 bases, with 15 bases left between them. The treatment here: 10-day PBMC culture with coronavirus spike peptide pools or control peptides (ViraFEST assay). This entry is derived from a study of vaccination and CD4 T cells after COVID-19.

This TCR derives from a human donor who had recovered from COVID-19. This sample comprised CD4+ T cells from blood, cultured in vitro, obtained after SARS-CoV-2 vaccination. This rearrangement joins TRBV6-2 or TRBV6-3 to TRBJ1-5; no firm D call. For the CDR3, the DNA is TGTGCCAGCAGTTACTTAGTAGACGCCGCCGCCCAGCATTTT. This translates into CASSYLVDAAAQHF.